These 25 T cell receptor beta chains came from one sample sequenced in a study of glioma-infiltrating T cells. The iRepertoire nested amplicon-rescue multiplex PCR amplified TCR alpha and beta CDR3s from RNA. TCRdb re-analysed the multiplex PCR reads in MiXCR, keeping a single row per CDR3 protein. The repertoire includes about 410,000 distinct CDR3 sequences, roughly two fifths of them detected once, and around 12% sits in the top ten. Sequenced sample: glioma tissue, nonneoplastic brain tissue, or PBMCs (not recorded which). The receptors derive from a human donor with low-grade glioma or glioblastoma, undergoing nonglioma brain surgery, or in good health (not recorded which).

The chain carries TRBV27 and TRBJ2-1; 8 bases map to TRBD2. Per germline, CDR1 MNHEY and CDR2 SMNVEV (reference sequence). This CDR3 region has 15 residues. With 6 bases clipped from V and 2 bases from J, the junction kept 6 bases outside the gene matches. CDR3 region: CASSREGLAYNEQFF. The DNA for the CDR3 is TGTGCCAGCAGCAGAGAGGGACTAGCCTACAATGAGCAGTTCTTC.

The chain combines TRBV6-1 with TRBJ2-1; TRBD2 matches 8 bases. J was trimmed by 8 bases and V by 6 bases; bases with no gene match: 12. Germline V CDR1 and CDR2: MNHNS, SASEGT. The CDR3 runs to 15 residues. The CDR3 nucleotides read TGTGCCAGCAGGCCCCCAGGACTAGCTATGTATGAGCAGTTCTTC. As protein: CASRPPGLAMYEQFF.

This clonotype was seen a few times. One end of the junction does not line up with germline, which may come from a read error. This chain uses TRBV7-7 with TRBJ2-3; TRBD2 is a possible D gene (5 bases). The CDR3 loop spans 15 amino acids. Per germline, CDR1 SSHAT and CDR2 FNYEAQ (reference sequence). CDR3 DNA sequence: TGTGCTAGCAGCTTAGTTCCGGGGAGCTCAGATACGCAGTATTTT. Its translation is CASSLVPGSSDTQYF.

Concerning this clonotype itself: Without the conserved terminal phenylalanine or tryptophan, this CDR3 likely stems from a read error. The chain couples TRBV28 to TRBJ1-5; D call uncertain. The germline gives CDR1 MDHEN, CDR2 SYDVKM. The CDR3 consists of 14 residues. CDR3 coding DNA: TGTGCCAGCAGTTTACTGGCAGGCTTTCAGCTCCAGCATTTA. It encodes CASSLLAGFQLQHL.

The chain joins TRBV20-1 to TRBJ2-7; D is perhaps TRBD1 (5 bases). Germline V gene sequence: CDR1 DFQATT, CDR2 SNEGSKA (reference sequence). Trimming took 6 bases from V and 2 from J, leaving 17 bases between them. The CDR3 covers 14 residues. CDR3 in DNA: TGCAGTGCCAACACCCCGGACAACACCTACGAGCAGTACTTC. This translates into CSANTPDNTYEQYF.

This sequence joins TRBV7-2 and TRBJ2-5; possible D gene TRBD1, 6 bases. V gave up 8 bases and J gave up 4 bases, with 20 bases separating them. The CDR3 runs 15 residues. The germline V gene has CDR1 SGHTA and CDR2 FQGNSA. The CDR3 here is CASGQAGVRSETQYF. CDR3 in DNA: TGTGCCAGCGGCCAGGCAGGGGTTCGGTCAGAGACCCAGTACTTC. The variable domain in full, with the rest retrieved from reference TRBV7-2 and TRBJ2-5, is GAGVSQSPSNKVTEKGKDVELRCDPISGHTALYWYRQSLGQGLEFLIYFQGNSAPDKSGLPSDRFSAERTGGSVSTLTIQRTQQEDSAVYLCASGQAGVRSETQYFGPGTRLLVL.

The sample holds many counts of this clonotype. This chain uses TRBV6-1 with TRBJ2-7; unclear D gene. Germline V gene sequence: CDR1 MNHNS, CDR2 SASEGT. The CDR3 extends over 12 amino acids. Trimming removed 2 bases at V and 3 bases at J, with 5 bases between. CDR3 protein: CASSEHSYEQYF. The CDR3, as DNA: TGTGCCAGCAGTGAACATAGCTACGAGCAGTACTTC.

Only a few counts were recorded for this clonotype. The chain recombines TRBV28 with TRBJ1-5; D is perhaps TRBD1 (5 bases). V lost 3 bases to trimming and J lost 3 bases, with 15 bases between them. This CDR3 has 16 residues. Germline CDR1 MDHEN, CDR2 SYDVKM. The CDR3 loop is CASSFPGTSFNQPQHF. DNA for the CDR3: TGTGCCAGCAGTTTCCCCGGGACTTCATTCAATCAGCCCCAGCATTTT.

Many counts were recorded for this clonotype. The V gene is TRBV28, the J gene TRBJ1-6; a weak D match, TRBD1 (5 bases). Germline assignment: CDR1 MDHEN and CDR2 SYDVKM. The CDR3 runs to 15 residues. V shed 3 bases and J shed 11 bases, with 17 bases lying between them. The DNA of the CDR3 is TGTGCCAGCAGTTTGTCTGACAGAGCCAGGGCACCCCTCCACTTT. This gives the protein CASSLSDRARAPLHF. Full variable domain (outside the CDR3, taken from reference TRBV28 and TRBJ1-6): DVKVTQSSRYLVKRTGEKVFLECVQDMDHENMFWYRQDPGLGLRLIYFSYDVKMKEKGDIPEGYSVSREKKERFSLILESASTNQTSMYLCASSLSDRARAPLHFGNGTRLTVT.

With respect to this clonotype: One end of the junction does not line up with germline, which may come from a read error. The chain couples TRBV19 to TRBJ1-5; D is perhaps TRBD1 (5 bases). The CDR3 consists of 13 residues. Germline CDR1 reads LNHDA; CDR2 reads SQIVND (reference sequence). In DNA, the CDR3 is TGTGCCAGTGGTATGGGACGGAATCAGCCCCAGCATTTT. Translation gives CASGMGRNQPQHF. Full variable domain (remainder filled in from reference TRBV19 and TRBJ1-5): DGGITQSPKYLFRKEGQNVTLSCEQNLNHDAMYWYRQDPGQGLRLIYYSQIVNDFQKGDIAEGYSVSREKKESFPLTVTSAQKNPTAFYLCASGMGRNQPQHFGDGTRLSIL.

This clonotype has at least ten counts. The chain recombines TRBV15 with TRBJ2-5; D perhaps matches TRBD2 (5 bases). From germline, CDR1 is LNHNV and CDR2 YYDKDF (reference sequence). Trimming removed 3 bases at V and 5 bases at J, with 16 bases between. This CDR3 has 15 residues. The CDR3 spells CATSSLVDSGETQYF. CDR3 nucleotide sequence: TGTGCCACCAGCAGTCTAGTAGACTCGGGGGAGACCCAGTACTTC.

To note about this clonotype: Since a much larger clone is just one base distant, this may be a read error. The chain combines TRBV6-1 with TRBJ1-5; 8 bases are a match to TRBD1. Trimming took 7 bases from V and 4 from J; bases not matched to a gene: 9. The CDR3 length is 15 residues. Germline CDR1 and CDR2: MNHNS and SASEGT. CDR3 bases: TGTGCCAGCATCCAAGGACAGGGTTGGAATCAGCCCCAGCATTTT. It encodes CASIQGQGWNQPQHF.

The gene calls are TRBV14 and TRBJ2-1; D not certain. CDR1 SGHDN and CDR2 FVKESK come from the germline V gene. The CDR3 consists of 15 residues. V shed 0 bases and J shed 1 base, with 7 bases lying between them. For the CDR3, the DNA is TGTGCCAGCAGCCAAGAATCGGATTCCTACAATGAGCAGTTCTTC. This encodes CASSQESDSYNEQFF.

This clonotype was seen repeatedly, ten times or more. This chain connects TRBV6-5 to TRBJ2-5, with D perhaps being TRBD1 or TRBD2 (6 bases each). Trimming removed 2 bases from V and 4 bases from J, with 11 bases in between. This CDR3 spans 14 amino acids. Germline V lookup: CDR1 MNHEY, CDR2 SVGAGI. In DNA, the CDR3 is TGTGCCAGCAGTTACGATGGGGGGCGAGAGACCCAGTACTTC. It codes for CASSYDGGRETQYF.

The gene calls are TRBV7-2 and TRBJ2-7, with 11 bases aligning to TRBD2. This CDR3 is 15 amino acids long. With 5 bases clipped from V and 7 bases from J, the junction kept 10 bases outside the gene matches. From germline, CDR1 is SGHTA and CDR2 FQGNSA. The CDR3, as DNA: TGTGCCAGCAGCACGGGACTAGCGGAGGTGGGAGAGCAGTACTTC. It is translated as CASSTGLAEVGEQYF.

This clonotype was counted many times. This chain links TRBV10-3 with TRBJ2-5, with D maybe TRBD1 (6 bases). The V gene lost 6 bases and the J gene lost 4 bases, with 12 bases spanning the gap. The CDR3 has 13 residues. Germline assignment: CDR1 ENHRY and CDR2 SYGVKD. The CDR3 reads CAISTGLRETQYF. DNA of the CDR3: TGTGCCATCAGCACAGGGTTGCGAGAGACCCAGTACTTC.

The chain is built from TRBV28 and TRBJ2-3; no clear D gene. The V gene lost 3 bases and the J gene lost 2 bases, with 9 bases spanning the gap. Germline CDR1 is MDHEN and CDR2 is SYDVKM. CDR3 length: 14 amino acids. The chain's CDR3 is CASSFTDLTDTQYF. The CDR3 coding sequence is TGTGCCAGCAGTTTTACGGACCTCACAGATACGCAGTATTTT.

About this clonotype itself: A junction end diverges from the germline sequence, so it may reflect a read error. The chain combines TRBV6-1 with TRBJ1-4, with TRBD1 as a possible D gene (5 bases). The CDR3 length is 15 residues. Per the germline V gene, CDR1 is MNHNS and CDR2 is SASEGT. This chain's CDR3 is CARKGWILGDEKLSF. The CDR3 coding sequence is TGTGCCAGAAAGGGGTGGATCCTTGGGGATGAAAAACTGTCTTTT.

About this clonotype itself: A read error may be the cause here, since a much bigger clone is one base away. The J gene is TRBJ1-2, the V gene TRBV2, with TRBD1 as a possible D gene (5 bases). The CDR3 is made up of 14 amino acids. CDR1 is SNHLY, CDR2 FYNNEI, per germline. V was trimmed by 7 bases and J by 7 bases, leaving 19 bases between them. The CDR3 region has the DNA TGTGCCAGCAACCCCGGGACTCTCGGCAGTGGCTACACCTTC. It translates to CASNPGTLGSGYTF.

In this sample, this clonotype turned up once. This may stem from a read error, because a much larger clone lies one nucleotide away. DNA of the CDR3: TGTGCCAGCATTTTATTACTGGGGAACACTGAAGCTTTCTTT. Its translation is CASILLLGNTEAFF. The chain combines TRBV28 with TRBJ1-1; D not resolved. This CDR3 region has 14 residues. Germline V gives CDR1 MDHEN, CDR2 SYDVKM.

This sequence joins TRBV7-2 and TRBJ1-2, with D tentatively TRBD1 (6 bases). The CDR3 runs 14 residues. V dropped 3 bases and J dropped 5 bases, with 13 bases sitting between them. CDR1 and CDR2 (germline): SGHTA, FQGNSA. CDR3 nucleotide sequence: TGTGCCAGCAGCTTGGAGCCAGGGGCATATGGCTACACCTTC. Translation: CASSLEPGAYGYTF.

This rearrangement joins TRBV28 to TRBJ2-7; TRBD2 agrees at 8 bases. Germline V gene sequence: CDR1 MDHEN, CDR2 SYDVKM. This CDR3 is 17 amino acids long. The ends lost 4 bases at V and 6 bases at J; junction bases unmatched: 17. The CDR3 protein is CASSSHPSGLVVGEQYF. In DNA, the CDR3 is TGTGCCAGCAGTTCACACCCATCGGGACTAGTCGTTGGCGAGCAGTACTTC.

This clonotype was detected many times. The gene calls are TRBV6-2 or TRBV6-3 and TRBJ2-7; unclear D gene. V lost 6 bases and J lost 0, with 3 bases in between. The CDR3 is 11 amino acids. The germline CDR1 and CDR2 sequences are MNHEY and SVGEGT. CDR3 coding DNA: TGTGCCAGCAGCCACTCCTACGAGCAGTACTTC. This codes for CASSHSYEQYF.

This clonotype has only a few counts. This sequence joins TRBV27 and TRBJ1-1; D is perhaps TRBD1 (5 bases). The germline gives CDR1 MNHEY, CDR2 SMNVEV (reference sequence). The germline V and J ends were trimmed by 6 bases and 3 bases, with 14 bases remaining between them. The CDR3 consists of 14 residues. The CDR3 DNA reads TGTGCCAGCAGCCAAGTGGGGGGGGACACTGAAGCTTTCTTT. This encodes CASSQVGGDTEAFF.

This clonotype was found a few times. V and J are TRBV2 and TRBJ1-2; a possible D gene is TRBD1 (5 bases). The V gene's germline CDR1 is SNHLY and CDR2 FYNNEI. The CDR3 runs to 13 residues. The ends were cut back, 2 bases at V and 8 bases at J, with 12 bases in the middle. CDR3 residues: CASSEMGGSGYTF. CDR3 nucleotide sequence: TGTGCCAGCAGTGAAATGGGGGGAAGCGGCTACACCTTC.